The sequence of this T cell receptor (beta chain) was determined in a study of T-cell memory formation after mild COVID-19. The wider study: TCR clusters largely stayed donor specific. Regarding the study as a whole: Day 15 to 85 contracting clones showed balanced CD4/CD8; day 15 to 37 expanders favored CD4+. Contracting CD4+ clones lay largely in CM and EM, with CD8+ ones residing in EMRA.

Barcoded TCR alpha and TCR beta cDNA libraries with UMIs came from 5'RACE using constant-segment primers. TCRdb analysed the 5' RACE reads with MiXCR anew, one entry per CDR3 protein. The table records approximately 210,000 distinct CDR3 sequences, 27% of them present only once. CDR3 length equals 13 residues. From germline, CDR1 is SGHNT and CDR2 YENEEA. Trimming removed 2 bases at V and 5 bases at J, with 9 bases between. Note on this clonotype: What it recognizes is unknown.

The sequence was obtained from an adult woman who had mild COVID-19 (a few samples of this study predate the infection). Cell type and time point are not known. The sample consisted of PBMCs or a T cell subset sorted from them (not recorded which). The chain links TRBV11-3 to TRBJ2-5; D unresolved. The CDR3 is CASSLSEPETQYF. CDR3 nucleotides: TGTGCCAGCAGCTTATCGGAGCCGGAGACCCAGTACTTC.